This T cell receptor (beta chain) was documented in a study of early T cells in non-severe SARS-CoV-2 infection. Study findings and constraints: The VDJdb matching leaned toward anti-spike CD8 responses and overlooked private and CD4 specificities.

Tagging with unique molecular identifiers was applied to individual cDNA molecules. Each CDR3 protein gets one entry after TCRdb re-called the 5' RACE reads with MiXCR. The table lists around 84,000 distinct CDR3 sequences, 8% to 13% of them singletons. Details on this clonotype: Its antigen is undetermined.

V was shortened by 6 bases and J by 3 bases, with 9 bases between the two germline ends. CDR1 is LNHNV and CDR2 is YYDKDF in the germline V gene (reference sequence). The CDR3 runs 13 residues. The TCR originated in an adult who was a healthcare worker with PCR-confirmed SARS-CoV-2 infection or an uninfected control (not recorded which). The chain carries TRBV15 and TRBJ1-5, with TRBD1 as a possible D gene (6 bases). This sample comprised whole blood, obtained at baseline. In DNA form, the CDR3 reads TGTGCCACCAGTTACAGGGTCAATCAGCCCCAGCATTTT. Protein sequence: CATSYRVNQPQHF.